These 18 T cell receptor beta chains were sequenced from one sample in a study of blood T cell repertoires in COVID-19. Sequencing used immunoSEQ multiplex PCR; TCRdb keeps in-frame clones, though not all of them. The sample holds about 52,000 clones; roughly 88% are singletons and the top ten take around 3.1%. The specimen sequenced was peripheral blood. These TCRs come from a human donor in a cohort sampled during active COVID-19.

As DNA, the CDR3 is TGTGCCAGCATCCACTGGAGCACCCCTGGGGCCAACGTCCTGACTTTC. As protein: CASIHWSTPGANVLTF. This chain joins TRBV11-2 and TRBJ2-6; D is undetermined. Deletions cut 7 bases from V and 2 bases from J, with 15 bases between. Per germline, CDR1 SGHAT and CDR2 FQNNGV. The CDR3 is 16 amino acids. The whole variable domain, filled in from reference TRBV11-2 and TRBJ2-6, reads EAGVAQSPRYKIIEKRQSVAFWCNPISGHATLYWYQQILGQGPKLLIQFQNNGVVDDSQLPKDRFSAERLKGVDSTLKIQPAKLEDSAVYLCASIHWSTPGANVLTFGAGSRLTVL.

V and J are TRBV4-1 and TRBJ2-7, with 10 bases fitting TRBD2. The junction had 9 bases not matched to a gene; V was cut back by 1 base and J by 12 bases. The CDR3 runs to 14 residues. The V gene's germline CDR1 is MGHRA and CDR2 YSYEKL. CDR3 loop: CASSQGLAGVDLYF. The CDR3 nucleotides read TGCGCCAGCAGCCAAGGCCTAGCGGGAGTCGATTTGTACTTC.

This chain links TRBV18 with TRBJ1-5; D may be TRBD1 (5 bases). CDR3 length: 15 amino acids. Germline CDR1 and CDR2: KGHSH and LQKENI. The ends were cut back, 3 bases at V and 6 bases at J, with 15 bases in the middle. CDR3 in amino acids: CASSPGTGGFQPQHF. The CDR3 coding sequence is TGTGCCAGCTCACCGGGGACTGGAGGATTTCAGCCCCAGCATTTT.

The V gene is TRBV7-9, the J gene TRBJ2-7, with a tentative D call TRBD1 (6 bases). The CDR3 has 14 amino acids. Germline assignment: CDR1 SEHNR and CDR2 FQNEAQ (reference sequence). Deletions cut 5 bases from V and 2 bases from J, with 13 bases between. Here the CDR3 reads CASSPRDKPYEQYF. DNA of the CDR3: TGTGCCAGCAGCCCTAGGGACAAACCCTACGAGCAGTACTTC.

The genes are TRBV11-2 and TRBJ2-7; a weak D match, TRBD2 (6 bases). The CDR3 is 14 residues long. CDR1 and CDR2 from the germline V gene are SGHAT and FQNNGV. The V end lost 3 bases, the J end lost 2 bases, and 11 bases lay between the germline ends. The CDR3 sequence: CASSFTSFAYEQYF. The DNA for the CDR3 is TGTGCCAGCAGCTTCACTAGCTTCGCCTACGAGCAGTACTTC.

The rearrangement uses TRBV11-2 and TRBJ2-1; 8 bases match TRBD2. J lost 4 bases, V lost 2 bases, and 4 bases had no gene match. Germline V CDR1 and CDR2: SGHAT, FQNNGV. The CDR3 has 15 amino acids. The CDR3: CASSLIRGGYNEQFF. In DNA, the CDR3 is TGTGCCAGCAGCTTAATTCGCGGGGGGTACAATGAGCAGTTCTTC. Full variable domain (rest looked up from reference TRBV11-2 and TRBJ2-1): EAGVAQSPRYKIIEKRQSVAFWCNPISGHATLYWYQQILGQGPKLLIQFQNNGVVDDSQLPKDRFSAERLKGVDSTLKIQPAKLEDSAVYLCASSLIRGGYNEQFFGPGTRLTVL.

The chain employs TRBV5-4 and TRBJ1-1; 7 positions agree with TRBD1. CDR3 length: 12 amino acids. The V segment lost 9 bases and the J segment 3 bases; nucleotides outside the gene matches: 5. Germline V gives CDR1 SGHNT, CDR2 YYREEE (reference sequence). CDR3 DNA: TGTGCCACACACAGGGGAGACACTGAAGCTTTCTTT. Amino acids: CATHRGDTEAFF.

This clone has a single count. V is TRBV3-1 (or the pseudogene TRBV3-2) and J is TRBJ2-5, with 12 nucleotides matching TRBD2. V lost 2 bases and J lost 5; bases outside the gene matches: 12. The length of the CDR3 is 18 residues. From germline, CDR1 is LGHDT and CDR2 YNNKEL (reference sequence). The CDR3 bases are TGTGCCAGCAGCCAAAATATTGGACTAGCGGGGCGGGGGGAGACCCAGTACTTC. Amino acid sequence: CASSQNIGLAGRGETQYF.

This chain links TRBV27 with TRBJ1-5; the D is unclear. CDR3 size: 14 residues. Trimming took 0 bases from V and 4 from J, leaving 7 bases between them. Per germline, CDR1 MNHEY and CDR2 SMNVEV (reference sequence). The CDR3 DNA reads TGTGCCAGCAGTTTATCGGAGGTTAATCAGCCCCAGCATTTT. This codes for CASSLSEVNQPQHF.

The chain recombines TRBV27 with TRBJ2-7, with D hard to call. Germline V gene data show CDR1 as MNHEY and CDR2 as SMNVEV (reference sequence). The CDR3 runs to 15 residues. V was pared by 2 bases and J by 0 bases, with 11 bases between. The CDR3 region has the DNA TGTGCCAGCAGTTTAAAGGATCCAGGCTCCTACGAGCAGTACTTC. As protein: CASSLKDPGSYEQYF.

The chain couples TRBV10-3 to TRBJ2-3; 8 bases agree with TRBD2. The CDR3 runs to 15 residues. V trimming: 3 bases; J trimming: 1 base; junction bases outside the gene matches: 3. Looked up from germline, CDR1 is ENHRY and CDR2 is SYGVKD. The CDR3 bases are TGTGCCATCAGTGATAAGGGACTAGGCACAGATACGCAGTATTTT. As protein: CAISDKGLGTDTQYF.

The genes are TRBV21-1 and TRBJ2-5; the DNA was not compared with TRBD1, the D call given in the table. TRBV21-1 is flagged as a pseudogene. The CDR3 is 14 amino acids. This CDR3 is CASSKEAGGKTQYF. The DNA of the CDR3 is TGTGCCAGCAGCAAAGAGGCAGGGGGCAAGACCCAGTACTTC.

The chain is built from TRBV6-6 and TRBJ2-3, with 13 bases lining up with TRBD2. CDR3 size: 15 residues. Germline V CDR1 and CDR2: MNHNY, SVGAGI (reference sequence). V gave up 5 bases and J gave up 6 bases; unmatched junction bases: 5. CDR3 nucleotide sequence: TGTGCCAGCAGTAAAGGACTAGCGGGAGTGGATACGCAGTATTTT. As protein: CASSKGLAGVDTQYF.

V is TRBV14 and J is TRBJ1-4, with D unresolved. This CDR3 is built from 15 residues. V was trimmed by 2 bases and J by 4 bases, leaving 11 bases between them. Per germline, CDR1 SGHDN and CDR2 FVKESK. The CDR3 DNA reads as TGTGCCAGCAGCCAAACGGGAAGGGATAATGAAAAACTGTTTTTT. Protein product: CASSQTGRDNEKLFF.

A single count supports this clone. CDR3 protein: CASRKDRGGNQPQHF. CDR3 bases: TGTGCCAGTAGGAAAGACAGGGGGGGCAATCAGCCCCAGCATTTT. V is TRBV19 and J is TRBJ1-5; 9 positions agree with TRBD1. The V gene's germline CDR1 is LNHDA and CDR2 SQIVND (reference sequence). This CDR3 is 15 amino acids long. Losses at the gene ends were 6 bases for V and 2 bases for J; bases not matched to a gene: 5.

V and J are TRBV7-9 and TRBJ2-5; 7 bases are a match to TRBD2. Per germline, CDR1 SEHNR and CDR2 FQNEAQ (reference sequence). This CDR3 comprises 14 residues. The trim removed 3 bases at V and 5 bases at J, leaving 6 bases unmatched. The CDR3: CASSFGGSRETQYF. CDR3 DNA: TGTGCCAGCAGCTTTGGCGGGAGCCGGGAGACCCAGTACTTC.

In nucleotides, the CDR3 is TGTGCCAGCAGTTTTCAGGGAGGGGCAGGCGGCAATCAGCCCCAGCATTTT. Translating it yields CASSFQGGAGGNQPQHF. The chain couples TRBV27 to TRBJ1-5; possibly TRBD1 for D (5 bases). The ends were cut back, 3 bases at V and 2 bases at J, with 17 bases in the middle. Germline CDR1 MNHEY, CDR2 SMNVEV (reference sequence). The CDR3 loop spans 17 amino acids.

This sequence joins TRBV28 and TRBJ1-2; D might be TRBD1 (6 bases). Trimming cost V 2 bases and J 2 bases, with 6 bases left between them. CDR1 MDHEN and CDR2 SYDVKM come from the germline V gene. This CDR3 contains 13 residues. Here the CDR3 reads CASSLTGNYGYTF. For the CDR3, the DNA is TGTGCCAGCAGTTTAACAGGGAACTATGGCTACACCTTC.